Listed here are 15 T cell receptor beta chains from one sample, sequenced in a study of PD-1 blockade in classical Hodgkin lymphoma. TCRdb's copy holds only in-frame clones and misses some; the assay was immunoSEQ multiplex PCR. This table has tens of thousands of clones, roughly 82% appearing once. All trial patients relapsed after autologous stem cell transplantation. Sequenced material: peripheral blood mononuclear cells (PBMCs), taken before the second cycle of nivolumab. These receptors originate from a human donor with classical Hodgkin lymphoma.

This clone is classed as medium-sized. V and J are TRBV7-9 and TRBJ1-4; D is possibly TRBD1 (5 bases). The germline V and J ends were trimmed by 1 base and 4 bases, with 7 bases remaining between them. CDR1 SEHNR and CDR2 FQNEAQ come from the germline V gene (reference sequence). The CDR3 covers 14 residues. For the CDR3, the DNA is TGTGCCAGCAGCTTAGGACAGTTTAATGAAAAACTGTTTTTT. Protein product: CASSLGQFNEKLFF.

J is TRBJ2-1 and V is TRBV19; D is possibly TRBD2 (6 bases). The CDR3 loop spans 16 amino acids. Germline-derived CDR1 and CDR2 are LNHDA and SQIVND (reference sequence). V lost 4 bases and J lost 5, with 18 bases in between. The CDR3 DNA follows: TGTGCCAGTAGTACCTTCGGAGGGAGAGGTAACAATGAGCAGTTCTTC. Protein: CASSTFGGRGNNEQFF.

This chain links TRBV27 with TRBJ2-1, with TRBD1 as a possible D gene (7 bases). The V and J ends lost 2 bases and 4 bases respectively, with 12 bases between them. This CDR3 spans 15 amino acids. Per the germline V gene, CDR1 is MNHEY and CDR2 is SMNVEV (reference sequence). CDR3 protein: CASSLKAGGYNEQFF. For the CDR3, the DNA is TGTGCCAGCAGTTTAAAGGCAGGGGGGTACAATGAGCAGTTCTTC.

The chain is built from TRBV6-1 and TRBJ2-7; D remains unclear. The CDR3 has 12 amino acids. Trimming cost V 10 bases and J 3 bases, with 13 bases left between them. CDR1 and CDR2 (germline): MNHNS, SASEGT. The DNA of the CDR3 is TGTGCCATTTGGGAACACGACTACGAGCAGTACTTC. It is translated as CAIWEHDYEQYF.

The V and J genes are TRBV4-1 and TRBJ1-4; no reliable D call. The CDR3 spans 14 residues. Trimming cost V 1 base and J 7 bases, with 10 bases left between them. Germline loops: CDR1 MGHRA, CDR2 YSYEKL. CDR3 sequence (DNA): TGCGCCAGCAGCCAAGCCGCCGTAGGTGAAAAACTGTTTTTT. Its translation: CASSQAAVGEKLFF.

The rearrangement links TRBV7-9 to TRBJ1-1; perhaps TRBD1 as D (5 bases). From germline, CDR1 is SEHNR and CDR2 FQNEAQ (reference sequence). Trimming shortened V by 3 bases and J by 2 bases, and 16 bases separated the two germline ends. The CDR3 runs 16 residues. Written as DNA, the CDR3 is TGTGCCAGCAGCTTCAGGTCAGGGAAGGGTAACACTGAAGCTTTCTTT. Translated, it gives CASSFRSGKGNTEAFF.

The chain uses TRBV25-1 and TRBJ1-2; no clear D gene. V was cut by 4 bases and J by 3 bases, with 6 bases left in between. In germline, CDR1 is MGHDK, CDR2 SYGVNS. The CDR3 has 12 amino acids. This CDR3 reads CASSGRDYGYTF. CDR3 bases: TGTGCCAGCAGTGGGCGTGACTATGGCTACACCTTC.

This sequence joins TRBV7-9 and TRBJ1-2; D is undetermined. The CDR3 sequence is 15 residues long. CDR1 is SEHNR, CDR2 FQNEAQ, per germline (reference sequence). V lost 1 base and J 0 bases, leaving 9 bases between the germline ends. The CDR3 is CASSLVRLANYGYTF. As DNA, the CDR3 is TGTGCCAGCAGCTTAGTTCGATTAGCTAACTATGGCTACACCTTC.

This chain connects TRBV12-2 to TRBJ2-5; TRBD1 was called by the table and not checked on the DNA. The assigned J gene may be wrong: the sequence end matches TRBJ2-7 better. TRBV12-2 is labeled a pseudogene. CDR3 length: 17 residues. CDR3 amino acids: CASRLGDRCGIPYEQYF. The CDR3 DNA reads as TGTGCAAGTCGCTTAGGGGACAGGTGCGGAATACCCTACGAGCAGTACTTC.

This clone has only one observation. This chain uses TRBV7-8 with TRBJ2-5; perhaps TRBD1 as D (6 bases). V was trimmed by 5 bases and J by 1 base, leaving 23 bases between them. This CDR3 is built from 18 residues. CDR1 and CDR2 (germline): SGHVS, FQNEAQ. The CDR3 sequence: CASSLKTPGTPFQETQYF. The CDR3 DNA reads as TGTGCCAGCAGCCTCAAGACCCCCGGGACACCGTTCCAAGAGACCCAGTACTTC.

As DNA, the CDR3 is TGTGCCAGCAGCACTCGAGCGGGGGGGCCGACAGATACGCAGTATTTT. Amino acids: CASSTRAGGPTDTQYF. This chain uses TRBV9 with TRBJ2-3, with 10 bases that match TRBD2. The CDR3 contains 16 residues. Germline V gene sequence: CDR1 SGDLS, CDR2 YYNGEE. V trimming: 4 bases; J trimming: 3 bases; junction bases outside the gene matches: 8.

The chain has TRBV4-3 and TRBJ2-5, with D perhaps TRBD1 (5 bases). CDR1 LGHNA and CDR2 YSLEER come from the germline V gene. The CDR3 runs 13 residues. With 5 bases removed from V and 5 bases from J, the gap between germline ends came to 12 bases. CDR3 sequence reads: CASSFRTWETQYF. CDR3 nucleotide sequence: TGCGCCAGCAGCTTCCGGACATGGGAGACCCAGTACTTC.

The chain is built from TRBV6-1 and TRBJ2-3, with D tentatively TRBD1 (6 bases). Germline CDR1 reads MNHNS; CDR2 reads SASEGT. CDR3 size: 17 residues. V lost 1 base to trimming and J lost 3 bases, with 17 bases between them. The CDR3 protein is CASSEELGAGMTDTQYF. Here the CDR3 DNA reads TGTGCCAGCAGTGAAGAGTTGGGGGCAGGGATGACAGATACGCAGTATTTT.

V and J are TRBV27 and TRBJ2-7; TRBD1 matches at 8 bases. There are 16 residues in the CDR3. Germline V gene lookup returns CDR1 MNHEY and CDR2 SMNVEV (reference sequence). Losses at the gene ends were 5 bases for V and 5 bases for J; bases not matched to a gene: 14. The DNA of the CDR3 is TGTGCCAGCAGTATCCGAGCCGACAGGGGTGAGGACGAGCAGTACTTC. This codes for CASSIRADRGEDEQYF.

V and J are TRBV7-9 and TRBJ1-5; D gene uncertain. CDR3 length equals 12 residues. Germline values: CDR1 SEHNR, CDR2 FQNEAQ (reference sequence). Trimming removed 1 base at V and 8 bases at J, with 6 bases between. As DNA, the CDR3 is TGTGCCAGCAGCTTAGGCTATAAGCCCCAGCATTTT. This sequence encodes CASSLGYKPQHF.